The 21 T cell receptor beta chains given below trace back to one sample, sequenced in a study of blood T cell repertoires in COVID-19. Only in-frame clones appear in the TCRdb table, and some are missing; sequencing was by immunoSEQ multiplex PCR. The data contain some 22,000 clones, roughly nine tenths of them singletons. The sequencing input was peripheral blood. Source of these receptors: a man in his 70s with COVID-19, enrolled during active disease.

The J gene is TRBJ2-3, the V gene TRBV2; D gene unclear. CDR3 size: 14 residues. Germline V gene lookup returns CDR1 SNHLY and CDR2 FYNNEI. Trimming removed 6 bases from V and 1 base from J, with 11 bases in between. The chain's CDR3 is CASRWLEGTDTQYF. CDR3 DNA: TGTGCCAGCAGATGGCTCGAGGGCACAGATACGCAGTATTTT.

This chain uses TRBV19 with TRBJ1-4; no clear D gene. Germline-derived CDR1 and CDR2 are LNHDA and SQIVND (reference sequence). The CDR3 spans 14 residues. The ends were cut back, 0 bases at V and 6 bases at J, with 8 bases in the middle. The CDR3 DNA reads TGTGCCAGTAGTATAGAACCAGCGGATGAAAAACTGTTTTTT. Protein: CASSIEPADEKLFF.

This sequence joins TRBV7-7 and TRBJ2-2; D perhaps matches TRBD2 (6 bases). The CDR3 is made up of 13 amino acids. V lost 4 bases, J lost 7 bases, and 10 bases lay in between. The germline gives CDR1 SSHAT, CDR2 FNYEAQ (reference sequence). For the CDR3, the DNA is TGTGCCAGCAGCTCCGGGACTCGCGGGGAGCTGTTTTTT. It yields the protein CASSSGTRGELFF.

This clone came up once. The rearrangement uses TRBV10-3 and TRBJ1-1; D unresolved. V was shortened by 0 bases and J by 6 bases, with 14 bases between the two germline ends. This CDR3 has 15 residues. The germline CDR1 and CDR2 sequences are ENHRY and SYGVKD. In nucleotides, the CDR3 is TGTGCCATCAGTGAGTCTCCCCTACTAAAGGCTGAAGCTTTCTTT. This encodes CAISESPLLKAEAFF.

V usage is TRBV27 and J usage is TRBJ1-4, with D possibly TRBD1 on 6 matching bases. The CDR3 runs to 17 residues. The germline V and J ends were trimmed by 2 bases and 5 bases, with 18 bases remaining between them. Germline-derived CDR1 and CDR2 are MNHEY and SMNVEV (reference sequence). The CDR3 loop is CASSLSLSAGTNEKLFF. In nucleotides, the CDR3 is TGTGCCAGCAGTTTAAGTCTCTCGGCAGGGACAAATGAAAAACTGTTTTTT. Variable domain in full (rest from reference TRBV27 and TRBJ1-4): EAQVTQNPRYLITVTGKKLTVTCSQNMNHEYMSWYRQDPGLGLRQIYYSMNVEVTDKGDVPEGYKVSRKEKRNFPLILESPSPNQTSLYFCASSLSLSAGTNEKLFFGSGTQLSVL.

This clone occurred a few times. The chain combines TRBV4-1 with TRBJ2-1; 9 bases are shared with TRBD2. The V gene's germline CDR1 is MGHRA and CDR2 YSYEKL. This CDR3 is built from 15 residues. J gave up 4 bases and V 2 bases, and 3 bases lay outside the gene matches. The DNA for the CDR3 is TGCGCCAGCAGCCAAAATAGCGGGGGATACAATGAGCAGTTCTTC. As protein: CASSQNSGGYNEQFF.

In nucleotides, the CDR3 is TGTGCCAGCTCACCACCGGGACAGGGGTCTGGGGCCAACGTCCTGACTTTC. It is translated as CASSPPGQGSGANVLTF. J is TRBJ2-6 and V is TRBV18, with 10 bases identical to TRBD1. Germline CDR1 is KGHSH and CDR2 is LQKENI. The V and J ends lost 0 bases and 1 base, in that order; junction bases with no gene match: 0. The CDR3 is made up of 17 amino acids.

V usage is TRBV14 and J usage is TRBJ2-1; 10 nucleotides line up with TRBD2. Germline V gene data show CDR1 as SGHDN and CDR2 as FVKESK. CDR3 length: 16 amino acids. V was clipped by 2 bases and J by 5 bases; unmatched bases: 6. CDR3 residues: CASSQLGLAEDNEQFF. The CDR3 coding sequence is TGTGCCAGCAGCCAATTAGGACTAGCGGAAGACAATGAGCAGTTCTTC.

CDR3 sequence reads: CASKTGGAADTQYF. The CDR3 DNA reads TGCGCCAGCAAGACAGGGGGGGCGGCAGATACGCAGTATTTT. The chain uses TRBV5-1 and TRBJ2-3; 9 bases fit TRBD1. Germline CDR1 and CDR2: SGHRS and YFSETQ. The CDR3 covers 14 residues. Losses at the gene ends were 6 bases for V and 4 bases for J; bases not matched to a gene: 6.

This clone came up once. The V and J genes are TRBV5-1 and TRBJ1-1; D ambiguous. V was pared by 3 bases and J by 0 bases, with 12 bases between. In germline, CDR1 is SGHRS, CDR2 YFSETQ. This CDR3 region has 15 residues. This CDR3 reads CASSSVAGLNTEAFF. The CDR3 nucleotides are TGCGCCAGCAGCTCGGTGGCAGGCTTGAACACTGAAGCTTTCTTT.

The chain is built from TRBV7-2 and TRBJ2-1; TRBD1 aligns across 8 bases. The CDR3 covers 15 residues. Germline V gene data show CDR1 as SGHTA and CDR2 as FQGNSA. The V segment lost 5 bases and the J segment 1 base; nucleotides outside the gene matches: 4. CDR3 residues: CASSPDRGSYNEQFF. The DNA for the CDR3 is TGTGCCAGCAGCCCCGACAGGGGTTCCTACAATGAGCAGTTCTTC.

This chain joins TRBV19 and TRBJ1-2; D is uncertain. This CDR3 has 13 amino acids. V lost 6 bases and J lost 7, with 15 bases in between. Per germline, CDR1 LNHDA and CDR2 SQIVND (reference sequence). The CDR3 region is CASRDGLGGGYTF. DNA of the CDR3: TGTGCCAGTAGAGACGGGCTCGGAGGTGGCTACACCTTC.

V is TRBV15 and J is TRBJ2-7; tentative D call: TRBD1 (7 bases). V was trimmed by 5 bases and J by 4 bases, leaving 15 bases between them. CDR3 length: 14 residues. Germline CDR1 LNHNV, CDR2 YYDKDF (reference sequence). The CDR3 DNA reads TGTGCCACCAGCCCGCGGGACAGCCTATACGAGCAGTACTTC. Encoded protein: CATSPRDSLYEQYF.

J is TRBJ2-1 and V is TRBV7-6; TRBD2 matches at 10 bases. The V and J ends lost 5 bases and 8 bases, in that order; junction bases with no gene match: 15. There are 17 residues in the CDR3. Germline loops: CDR1 SGHVS, CDR2 FNYEAQ. The CDR3 is CASSRIYIAGGRDEQFF. CDR3 nucleotide sequence: TGTGCCAGCAGCCGAATATATATAGCGGGAGGCCGAGATGAGCAGTTCTTC.

V gene TRBV30 combines with J gene TRBJ1-4; 8 nucleotides align to TRBD1. The CDR3 totals 15 residues. Germline V gene sequence: CDR1 GTSNPN, CDR2 SVGIG (reference sequence). V was clipped by 2 bases and J by 8 bases; unmatched bases: 10. The CDR3 here is CAWSNPTGVDEKLFF. CDR3 DNA: TGTGCCTGGAGTAACCCGACAGGGGTAGACGAAAAACTGTTTTTT.

The chain carries TRBV11-2 and TRBJ2-3; possible D gene TRBD2, 5 bases. The CDR3 is 11 residues long. V lost 5 bases, J lost 8 bases, and 8 bases lay in between. The germline CDR1 and CDR2 sequences are SGHAT and FQNNGV. This CDR3 reads CASSHGGTQYF. The CDR3 nucleotides are TGTGCCAGCAGCCACGGAGGTACGCAGTATTTT.

This chain links TRBV27 with TRBJ1-6; no reliable D call. The CDR3 loop spans 15 amino acids. Germline V gene data show CDR1 as MNHEY and CDR2 as SMNVEV (reference sequence). V was clipped by 5 bases and J by 8 bases, with 16 bases between them. This chain's CDR3 is CASSRQEGFDSPLHF. In DNA form, the CDR3 reads TGTGCCAGCAGTAGGCAGGAGGGTTTTGATTCACCCCTCCACTTT.

The chain couples TRBV19 to TRBJ2-7, with a possible D match to TRBD1 (5 bases). The CDR3 length is 13 residues. Trimming stripped 3 bases from V and 3 bases from J, with 9 bases between. Germline assignment: CDR1 LNHDA and CDR2 SQIVND (reference sequence). The CDR3 coding sequence is TGTGCCAGTAGTATGGGGCTGGACTACGAGCAGTACTTC. Its protein is CASSMGLDYEQYF.

The genes are TRBV18 and TRBJ2-5, with D uncertain. V shed 4 bases and J shed 5 bases, with 11 bases lying between them. Germline V CDR1 and CDR2: KGHSH, LQKENI. This CDR3 comprises 13 residues. CDR3 sequence reads: CASSRQTLETQYF. CDR3 in DNA: TGTGCCAGCTCACGGCAAACCCTGGAGACCCAGTACTTC.

This clone was seen only a few times. The CDR3 sequence: CASSLKQGDEKLFF. CDR3 sequence (DNA): TGTGCCAGCAGCTTAAAACAGGGTGATGAAAAACTGTTTTTT. The J gene is TRBJ1-4, the V gene TRBV5-4, with D perhaps TRBD1 (6 bases). Germline-derived CDR1 and CDR2 are SGHNT and YYREEE (reference sequence). The V gene lost 2 bases and the J gene lost 6 bases, with 11 bases spanning the gap. This CDR3 spans 14 amino acids.

The chain has TRBV10-2 and TRBJ1-5; TRBD1 matches at 7 bases. Germline V CDR1 and CDR2: WSHSY, SAAADI. After removal of 10 bases from V and 3 bases from J, the junction contained 6 bases not matched to a gene. CDR3 size: 13 residues. The CDR3: CANGQAFNQPQHF. The CDR3 region has the DNA TGCGCCAACGGACAGGCTTTCAATCAGCCCCAGCATTTT.